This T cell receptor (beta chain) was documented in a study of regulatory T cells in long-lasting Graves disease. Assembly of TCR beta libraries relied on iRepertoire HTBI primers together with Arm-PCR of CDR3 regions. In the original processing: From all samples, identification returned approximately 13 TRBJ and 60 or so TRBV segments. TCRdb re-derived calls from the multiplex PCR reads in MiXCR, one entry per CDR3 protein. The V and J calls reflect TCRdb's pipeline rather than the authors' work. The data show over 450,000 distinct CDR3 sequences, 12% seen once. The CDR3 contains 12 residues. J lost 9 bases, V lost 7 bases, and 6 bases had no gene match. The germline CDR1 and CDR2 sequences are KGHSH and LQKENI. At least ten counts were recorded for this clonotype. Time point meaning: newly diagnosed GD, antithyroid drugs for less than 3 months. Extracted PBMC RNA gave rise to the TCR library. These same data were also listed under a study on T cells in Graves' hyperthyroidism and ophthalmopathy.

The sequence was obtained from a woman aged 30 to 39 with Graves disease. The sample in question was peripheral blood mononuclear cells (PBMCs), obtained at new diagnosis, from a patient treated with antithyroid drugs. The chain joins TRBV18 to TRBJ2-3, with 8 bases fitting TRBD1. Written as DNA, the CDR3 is TGTGCCAGCTTCCCCGGGACAGGCACGCAGTATTTT. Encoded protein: CASFPGTGTQYF.